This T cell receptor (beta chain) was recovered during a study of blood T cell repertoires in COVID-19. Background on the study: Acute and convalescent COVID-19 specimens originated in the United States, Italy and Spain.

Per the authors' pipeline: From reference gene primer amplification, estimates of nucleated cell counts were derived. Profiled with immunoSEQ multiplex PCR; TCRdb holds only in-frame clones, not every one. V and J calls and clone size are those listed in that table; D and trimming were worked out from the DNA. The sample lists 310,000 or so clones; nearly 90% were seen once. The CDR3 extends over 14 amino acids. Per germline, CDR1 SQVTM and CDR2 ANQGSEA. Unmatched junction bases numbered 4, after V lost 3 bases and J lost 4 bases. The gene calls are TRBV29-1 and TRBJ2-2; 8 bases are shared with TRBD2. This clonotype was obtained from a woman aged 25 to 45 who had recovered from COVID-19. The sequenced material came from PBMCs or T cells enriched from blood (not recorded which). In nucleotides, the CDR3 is TGCAGCGTTGACTTCGGGAGGGCCACCGGGGAGCTGTTTTTT. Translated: CSVDFGRATGELFF.